Listed here is a single T cell receptor beta chain. The assay was immunoSEQ multiplex PCR, and TCRdb's table has in-frame clones only and misses some. The table includes over 35,000 clones, around 90% detected once. The CDR3 is 10 amino acids. Germline V gene lookup returns CDR1 DFQATT and CDR2 SNEGSKA (reference sequence). The germline V and J ends were trimmed by 5 bases and 4 bases, with 3 bases remaining between them. The data are from a study of T cell changes during pregnancy in multiple sclerosis. The chain links TRBV20-1 to TRBJ2-1; no firm D call. The clonotype comes from a female donor with multiple sclerosis, enrolled in a pregnancy study. The material was peripheral blood, obtained before pregnancy. CDR3: CSAQYNEQFF. In DNA, the CDR3 is TGCAGTGCTCAGTACAATGAGCAGTTCTTC.